These 20 T cell receptor beta chains were sequenced from one sample in a study of PD-1 blockade in classical Hodgkin lymphoma. Libraries were prepared by immunoSEQ multiplex PCR; TCRdb keeps only in-frame clonotypes and omits some of them. This sample has more than 45,000 clones, with approximately 70% found just once. All the patients suffered relapse after autologous stem cell transplantation, and brentuximab vedotin exposure differed. This sample comprised peripheral blood mononuclear cells (PBMCs), obtained before the second cycle of nivolumab. The receptors here all came from a human donor with classical Hodgkin lymphoma.

V and J are TRBV11-2 and TRBJ1-2, with 8 bases that match TRBD1. Looked up from germline, CDR1 is SGHAT and CDR2 is FQNNGV. This CDR3 has 15 residues. V gave up 5 bases and J gave up 1 base; unmatched junction bases: 6. In DNA form, the CDR3 reads TGTGCCAGCAGCCCAGGACAGGGTGTTAACTATGGCTACACCTTC. This translates into CASSPGQGVNYGYTF.

V is TRBV5-5 and J is TRBJ1-1, with a tentative D call TRBD1 (5 bases). Germline-derived CDR1 and CDR2 are SGHKS and YYEKEE (reference sequence). CDR3 length: 14 residues. The V end lost 4 bases, the J end lost 2 bases, and 12 bases lay between the germline ends. The CDR3 region has the DNA TGTGCCAGCAGCCTACGGGACTTCAACACTGAAGCTTTCTTT. Translating gives CASSLRDFNTEAFF.

The rearrangement joins TRBV15 to TRBJ1-5; a weak D match, TRBD1 (5 bases). Germline V CDR1 and CDR2: LNHNV, YYDKDF (reference sequence). This CDR3 comprises 15 residues. With 0 bases removed from V and 11 bases from J, the gap between germline ends came to 17 bases. The CDR3 DNA is TGTGCCACCAGCAGAGATACGGGGGTAACCGTAGCCCAGCATTTT. This gives the protein CATSRDTGVTVAQHF.

The V gene is TRBV19, the J gene TRBJ1-1; D possibly corresponds to TRBD1 (5 bases). Germline CDR1 is LNHDA and CDR2 is SQIVND (reference sequence). V shed 4 bases and J shed 1 base, with 16 bases lying between them. This CDR3 is 16 amino acids long. CDR3 nucleotides: TGTGCCAGTAGTACCCTGACAGTTATAACGAACACTGAAGCTTTCTTT. Its translation: CASSTLTVITNTEAFF.

The rearrangement joins TRBV30 to TRBJ2-3, with 8 bases aligning to TRBD2. The CDR3 covers 14 residues. V gave up 2 bases and J gave up 6 bases; unmatched junction bases: 7. Germline V gives CDR1 GTSNPN, CDR2 SVGIG (reference sequence). The CDR3 here is CAWSSGLGRDTQYF. The CDR3 nucleotides read TGTGCCTGGAGTTCGGGACTAGGAAGGGATACGCAGTATTTT.

V is TRBV30 and J is TRBJ2-1; 16 nucleotides align to TRBD2. The CDR3 runs to 16 residues. CDR1 is GTSNPN, CDR2 SVGIG, per germline (reference sequence). The trim removed 3 bases at V and 5 bases at J, leaving 4 bases unmatched. CDR3 amino acids: CAWREGLAGGNNEQFF. CDR3 bases: TGTGCCTGGAGGGAGGGACTAGCGGGAGGGAACAATGAGCAGTTCTTC. Based on the CDR3 plus reference TRBV30 and TRBJ2-1, the full variable domain is SQTIHQWPATLVQPVGSPLSLECTVEGTSNPNLYWYRQAAGRGLQLLFYSVGIGQISSEVPQNLSASRPQDRQFILSSKKLLLSDSGFYLCAWREGLAGGNNEQFFGPGTRLTVL.

V and J are TRBV27 and TRBJ1-5; TRBD1 might be the D (5 bases). CDR1 is MNHEY and CDR2 is SMNVEV in the germline V gene (reference sequence). The CDR3 spans 13 residues. V gave up 5 bases and J gave up 5 bases, with 10 bases separating them. The CDR3 DNA sequence: TGTGCCAGCAGTGGGGAGGGACATCAGCCCCAGCATTTT. Translation: CASSGEGHQPQHF.

The chain uses TRBV28 and TRBJ2-7; TRBD1 matches at 9 bases. This CDR3 has 17 amino acids. Germline V gene sequence: CDR1 MDHEN, CDR2 SYDVKM. Unmatched junction bases numbered 12, after V lost 2 bases and J lost 4 bases. The CDR3 is CASSLGVSGTGLYEQYF. The CDR3 nucleotides are TGTGCCAGCAGTTTAGGGGTCTCCGGGACAGGGTTGTACGAGCAGTACTTC.

The chain links TRBV27 to TRBJ2-1; D might be TRBD1 or TRBD2, each matching 6 bases. CDR1 is MNHEY and CDR2 is SMNVEV in the germline V gene (reference sequence). This CDR3 spans 16 amino acids. Trimming left V 6 bases short and J 4 bases short, with 19 bases between. The CDR3 is CASSSKTGGPYNEQFF. In nucleotides, the CDR3 is TGTGCCAGCAGCTCAAAAACTGGGGGGCCTTACAATGAGCAGTTCTTC.

The chain employs TRBV6-5 and TRBJ1-5, with 9 bases fitting TRBD1. Germline V gives CDR1 MNHEY, CDR2 SVGAGI. The CDR3 has 14 amino acids. The V and J ends lost 6 bases and 5 bases, in that order; junction bases with no gene match: 5. CDR3 nucleotide sequence: TGTGCCAGCAGCTTACAGGGGGCGGATCAGCCCCAGCATTTT. This sequence encodes CASSLQGADQPQHF.

The chain has TRBV30 and TRBJ2-5, with D unresolved. This CDR3 has 12 amino acids. V lost 5 bases and J 5 bases, leaving 12 bases between the germline ends. Germline V lookup: CDR1 GTSNPN, CDR2 SVGIG (reference sequence). The CDR3 is CAWGQEGETQYF. Written as DNA, the CDR3 is TGTGCCTGGGGCCAGGAAGGGGAGACCCAGTACTTC.

The DNA of the CDR3 is TGTGCCTGGAGTGTTTCCCCCCAGGGCGAAACCAGGGAGCTGTTTTTT. Its translation: CAWSVSPQGETRELFF. This sequence joins TRBV30 and TRBJ2-2, with D possibly matching TRBD1 (5 bases). V lost 0 bases and J 9 bases, leaving 20 bases between the germline ends. Germline V gene lookup returns CDR1 GTSNPN and CDR2 SVGIG (reference sequence). The CDR3 contains 16 residues.

The chain employs TRBV30 and TRBJ1-2; TRBD1 might be the D (5 bases). The germline gives CDR1 GTSNPN, CDR2 SVGIG (reference sequence). V was shortened by 4 bases and J by 4 bases, with 16 bases between the two germline ends. The CDR3 sequence is 14 residues long. The CDR3 region is CAWTQRPGGYGYTF. The CDR3 bases are TGTGCCTGGACCCAACGCCCGGGGGGCTATGGCTACACCTTC.

This CDR3 is CASSASETQYF. The CDR3 DNA reads as TGTGCCAGCAGCGCATCGGAGACCCAGTACTTC. The chain joins TRBV2 to TRBJ2-5; unclear D gene. The CDR3 loop spans 11 amino acids. CDR1 and CDR2 from the germline V gene are SNHLY and FYNNEI. V lost 6 bases and J lost 5, with 7 bases in between.

This clone was recorded only once. The chain combines TRBV27 with TRBJ1-1; D ambiguous. The CDR3 covers 12 residues. Germline V gives CDR1 MNHEY, CDR2 SMNVEV (reference sequence). Trimming removed 10 bases from V and 6 bases from J, with 15 bases in between. The CDR3 reads CATRMRNAEAFF. The CDR3 DNA follows: TGTGCCACCAGAATGCGAAACGCTGAAGCTTTCTTT.

This sequence joins TRBV7-2 and TRBJ2-2; no firm D call. The V gene's germline CDR1 is SGHTA and CDR2 FQGNSA. The ends were cut back, 5 bases at V and 9 bases at J, with 10 bases in the middle. CDR3 length: 12 amino acids. The CDR3 coding sequence is TGTGCCAGCAGCCCTACCTCAAGGGAGCTGTTTTTT. Protein sequence: CASSPTSRELFF. Full variable domain (remainder filled in from reference TRBV7-2 and TRBJ2-2): GAGVSQSPSNKVTEKGKDVELRCDPISGHTALYWYRQSLGQGLEFLIYFQGNSAPDKSGLPSDRFSAERTGGSVSTLTIQRTQQEDSAVYLCASSPTSRELFFGEGSRLTVL.

The chain couples TRBV29-1 to TRBJ2-1; D unresolved. CDR3 length equals 14 residues. Germline loops: CDR1 SQVTM, CDR2 ANQGSEA. V gave up 7 bases and J gave up 1 base, with 14 bases separating them. CDR3 loop: CSAVVGVSYNEQFF. The CDR3 bases are TGCAGCGCCGTGGTGGGCGTTTCCTACAATGAGCAGTTCTTC.

This chain uses TRBV30 with TRBJ2-1, with TRBD2 matching 7 bases. CDR3 length: 16 residues. With V trimmed by 3 bases and J by 9 bases, 17 bases remained unmatched. Germline V gives CDR1 GTSNPN, CDR2 SVGIG (reference sequence). In nucleotides, the CDR3 is TGTGCCTGGAGGGCCCTCTCTAGCGGACCCCTGGGTGAGCAGTTCTTC. It codes for CAWRALSSGPLGEQFF.

The V gene is TRBV7-2, the J gene TRBJ2-1; possibly TRBD2 for D (5 bases). The V gene lost 5 bases and the J gene lost 10 bases, with 15 bases spanning the gap. Looked up from germline, CDR1 is SGHTA and CDR2 is FQGNSA. The length of the CDR3 is 13 residues. This CDR3 is CASSPRTLMEQFF. CDR3 DNA sequence: TGTGCCAGCAGCCCCCGGACTCTAATGGAGCAGTTCTTC.

V and J are TRBV18 and TRBJ1-5; D is perhaps TRBD1 (6 bases). V dropped 0 bases and J dropped 3 bases, with 12 bases sitting between them. CDR3 size: 16 residues. Per germline, CDR1 KGHSH and CDR2 LQKENI. In nucleotides, the CDR3 is TGTGCCAGCTCACCACCAAACGGACAGAACAATCAGCCCCAGCATTTT. Encoded protein: CASSPPNGQNNQPQHF.